One sample yielded the 5 T cell receptor beta chains listed below, sequenced in a study of T cell repertoires in cytomegalovirus infection. TCRdb fed the reads into MiXCR, producing one record per CDR3 protein. The table has 400,000 to 600,000 distinct CDR3 sequences, about 42% seen once. Antigen specificity for these receptors is unknown. Sequenced material: cultured PBMCs, taken from culture after CMV antigen stimulation. The receptor source for this set is a human donor in good health (CMV status not recorded). Some clones in this sample may be carry-over from other donors' samples.

This clonotype showed up just once. The rearrangement links TRBV3-1 to TRBJ1-1; 9 positions match TRBD1. CDR1 LGHDT and CDR2 YNNKEL come from the germline V gene (reference sequence). With V trimmed by 3 bases and J by 3 bases, 5 bases remained unmatched. This CDR3 contains 15 residues. CDR3 residues: CASSHTGGSDTEAFF. DNA of the CDR3: TGTGCCAGCAGCCATACAGGGGGCTCGGACACTGAAGCTTTCTTT.

This clonotype was counted only a few times. The chain has TRBV6-6 and TRBJ1-1, with no clear D. The germline CDR1 and CDR2 sequences are MNHNY and SVGAGI (reference sequence). Trimming pared 0 bases from V and 5 bases from J, leaving 10 bases between. The CDR3 extends over 14 amino acids. The CDR3 sequence is CASSYSGSGTEAFF. In nucleotides, the CDR3 is TGTGCCAGCAGTTACTCGGGCAGTGGGACTGAAGCTTTCTTT.

V usage is TRBV7-9 and J usage is TRBJ2-3, with 9 nucleotides matching TRBD2. V was clipped by 4 bases and J by 1 base; unmatched bases: 6. This CDR3 is built from 16 residues. CDR1 is SEHNR and CDR2 is FQNEAQ in the germline V gene (reference sequence). CDR3: CASSCREREGTDTQYF. CDR3 in DNA: TGTGCCAGCAGCTGCCGCGAGCGGGAGGGCACAGATACGCAGTATTTT.

The chain employs TRBV7-2 and TRBJ2-7; a weak D match, TRBD2 (6 bases). In germline, CDR1 is SGHTA, CDR2 FQGNSA. Trimming took off 7 bases at V and 6 bases at J, with 19 bases between the two ends. CDR3 length equals 14 residues. The CDR3 reads CASTPSGGSAEQYF. The CDR3 DNA is TGTGCCAGCACCCCCTCAGGAGGGAGCGCCGAGCAGTACTTC.

This clonotype has only one observation. The chain has TRBV5-6 and TRBJ2-3, with 9 nucleotides matching TRBD2. V gave up 1 base and J gave up 14 bases; unmatched junction bases: 8. Germline V gives CDR1 SGHDT, CDR2 YYEEEE. The CDR3 length is 13 residues. The DNA for the CDR3 is TGTGCCAGCAGCTTGTTAGCGGGGGCTCTCCCGTATTTT. Translation: CASSLLAGALPYF.